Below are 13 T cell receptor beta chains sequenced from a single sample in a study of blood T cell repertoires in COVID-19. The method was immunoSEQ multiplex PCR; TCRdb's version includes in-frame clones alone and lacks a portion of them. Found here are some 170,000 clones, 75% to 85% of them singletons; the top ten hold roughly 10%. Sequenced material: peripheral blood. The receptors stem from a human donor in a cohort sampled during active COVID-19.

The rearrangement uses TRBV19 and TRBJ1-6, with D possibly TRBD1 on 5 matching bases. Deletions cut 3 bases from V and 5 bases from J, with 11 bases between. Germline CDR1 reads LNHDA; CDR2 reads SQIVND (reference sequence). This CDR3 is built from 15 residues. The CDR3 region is CASSIQGGNNSPLHF. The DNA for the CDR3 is TGTGCCAGTAGTATCCAGGGAGGGAATAATTCACCCCTCCACTTT.

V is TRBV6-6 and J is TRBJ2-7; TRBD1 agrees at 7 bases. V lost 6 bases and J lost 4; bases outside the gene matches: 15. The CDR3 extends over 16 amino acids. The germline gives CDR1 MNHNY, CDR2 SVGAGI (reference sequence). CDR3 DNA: TGTGCCAGCAGGCAGCCCGATACAGGGGTGGGGTACGAGCAGTACTTC. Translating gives CASRQPDTGVGYEQYF.

The CDR3 here is CASSVALAVETQYF. The CDR3 bases are TGTGCCAGCAGCGTAGCGCTGGCCGTGGAGACCCAGTACTTC. The chain couples TRBV9 to TRBJ2-5; D uncertain. V lost 0 bases and J 5 bases, leaving 11 bases between the germline ends. The CDR3 loop spans 14 amino acids. The germline CDR1 and CDR2 sequences are SGDLS and YYNGEE.

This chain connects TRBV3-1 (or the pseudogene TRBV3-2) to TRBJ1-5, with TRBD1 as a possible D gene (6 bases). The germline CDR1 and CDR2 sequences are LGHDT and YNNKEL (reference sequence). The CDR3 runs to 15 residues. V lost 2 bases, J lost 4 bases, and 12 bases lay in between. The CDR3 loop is CASSQRGTTNQPQHF. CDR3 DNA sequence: TGTGCCAGCAGCCAAAGGGGGACCACTAATCAGCCCCAGCATTTT.

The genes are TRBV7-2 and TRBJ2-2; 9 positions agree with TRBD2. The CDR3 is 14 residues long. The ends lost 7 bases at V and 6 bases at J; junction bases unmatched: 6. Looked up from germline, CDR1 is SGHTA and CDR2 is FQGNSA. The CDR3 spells CASNVGLAAGELFF. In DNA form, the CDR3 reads TGTGCCAGCAACGTGGGACTAGCTGCCGGGGAGCTGTTTTTT.

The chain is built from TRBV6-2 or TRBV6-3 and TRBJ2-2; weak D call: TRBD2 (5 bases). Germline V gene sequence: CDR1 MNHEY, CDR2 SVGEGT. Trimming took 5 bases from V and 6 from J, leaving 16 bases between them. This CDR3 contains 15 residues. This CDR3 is CASSALVVISGELFF. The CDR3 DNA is TGTGCCAGCAGTGCACTAGTTGTCATTTCCGGGGAGCTGTTTTTT.

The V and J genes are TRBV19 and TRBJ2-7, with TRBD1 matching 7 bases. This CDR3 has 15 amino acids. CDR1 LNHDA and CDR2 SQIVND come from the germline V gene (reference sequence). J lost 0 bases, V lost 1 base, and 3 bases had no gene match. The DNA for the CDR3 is TGTGCCAGTAGTATAGCGACAGGGACCTCCTACGAGCAGTACTTC. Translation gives CASSIATGTSYEQYF.

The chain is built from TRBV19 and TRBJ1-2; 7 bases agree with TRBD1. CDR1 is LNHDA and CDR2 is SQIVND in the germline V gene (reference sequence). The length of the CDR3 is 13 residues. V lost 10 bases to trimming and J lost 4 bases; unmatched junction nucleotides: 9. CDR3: CAIRGQGVYGYTF. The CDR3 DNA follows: TGTGCCATTAGGGGCCAGGGGGTCTATGGCTACACCTTC.

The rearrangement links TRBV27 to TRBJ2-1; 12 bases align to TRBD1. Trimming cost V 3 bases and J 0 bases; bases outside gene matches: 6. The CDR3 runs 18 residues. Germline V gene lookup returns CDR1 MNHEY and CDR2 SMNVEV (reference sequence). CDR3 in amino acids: CASSFGTGGPDSYNEQFF. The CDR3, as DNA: TGTGCCAGCAGTTTTGGGACAGGGGGCCCTGACTCCTACAATGAGCAGTTCTTC.

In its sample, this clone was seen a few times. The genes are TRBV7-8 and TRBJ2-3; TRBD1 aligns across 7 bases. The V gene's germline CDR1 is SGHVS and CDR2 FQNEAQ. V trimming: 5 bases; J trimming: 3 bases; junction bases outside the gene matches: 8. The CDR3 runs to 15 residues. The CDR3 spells CASSLHRGLTDTQYF. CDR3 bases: TGTGCCAGCAGCCTCCACAGGGGTTTGACAGATACGCAGTATTTT.

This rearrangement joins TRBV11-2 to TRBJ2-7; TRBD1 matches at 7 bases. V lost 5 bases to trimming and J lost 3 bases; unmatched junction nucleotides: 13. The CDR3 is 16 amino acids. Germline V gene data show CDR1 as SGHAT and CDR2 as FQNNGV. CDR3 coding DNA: TGTGCCAGCAGCCCCAGACAGGGCCCCGCTTACTACGAGCAGTACTTC. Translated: CASSPRQGPAYYEQYF.

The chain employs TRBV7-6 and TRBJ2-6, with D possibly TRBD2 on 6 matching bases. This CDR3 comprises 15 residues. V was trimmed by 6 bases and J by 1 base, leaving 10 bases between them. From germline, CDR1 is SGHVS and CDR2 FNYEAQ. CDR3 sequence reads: CASSPGTSGANVLTF. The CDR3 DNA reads TGTGCCAGCAGTCCAGGGACTTCTGGGGCCAACGTCCTGACTTTC.

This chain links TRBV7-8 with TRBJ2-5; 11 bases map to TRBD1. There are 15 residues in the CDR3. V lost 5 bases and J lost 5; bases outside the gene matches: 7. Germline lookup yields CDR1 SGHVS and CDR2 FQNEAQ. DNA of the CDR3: TGTGCCAGCAGCGTACGGACAGGGGGCAGGGAGACCCAGTACTTC. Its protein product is CASSVRTGGRETQYF.